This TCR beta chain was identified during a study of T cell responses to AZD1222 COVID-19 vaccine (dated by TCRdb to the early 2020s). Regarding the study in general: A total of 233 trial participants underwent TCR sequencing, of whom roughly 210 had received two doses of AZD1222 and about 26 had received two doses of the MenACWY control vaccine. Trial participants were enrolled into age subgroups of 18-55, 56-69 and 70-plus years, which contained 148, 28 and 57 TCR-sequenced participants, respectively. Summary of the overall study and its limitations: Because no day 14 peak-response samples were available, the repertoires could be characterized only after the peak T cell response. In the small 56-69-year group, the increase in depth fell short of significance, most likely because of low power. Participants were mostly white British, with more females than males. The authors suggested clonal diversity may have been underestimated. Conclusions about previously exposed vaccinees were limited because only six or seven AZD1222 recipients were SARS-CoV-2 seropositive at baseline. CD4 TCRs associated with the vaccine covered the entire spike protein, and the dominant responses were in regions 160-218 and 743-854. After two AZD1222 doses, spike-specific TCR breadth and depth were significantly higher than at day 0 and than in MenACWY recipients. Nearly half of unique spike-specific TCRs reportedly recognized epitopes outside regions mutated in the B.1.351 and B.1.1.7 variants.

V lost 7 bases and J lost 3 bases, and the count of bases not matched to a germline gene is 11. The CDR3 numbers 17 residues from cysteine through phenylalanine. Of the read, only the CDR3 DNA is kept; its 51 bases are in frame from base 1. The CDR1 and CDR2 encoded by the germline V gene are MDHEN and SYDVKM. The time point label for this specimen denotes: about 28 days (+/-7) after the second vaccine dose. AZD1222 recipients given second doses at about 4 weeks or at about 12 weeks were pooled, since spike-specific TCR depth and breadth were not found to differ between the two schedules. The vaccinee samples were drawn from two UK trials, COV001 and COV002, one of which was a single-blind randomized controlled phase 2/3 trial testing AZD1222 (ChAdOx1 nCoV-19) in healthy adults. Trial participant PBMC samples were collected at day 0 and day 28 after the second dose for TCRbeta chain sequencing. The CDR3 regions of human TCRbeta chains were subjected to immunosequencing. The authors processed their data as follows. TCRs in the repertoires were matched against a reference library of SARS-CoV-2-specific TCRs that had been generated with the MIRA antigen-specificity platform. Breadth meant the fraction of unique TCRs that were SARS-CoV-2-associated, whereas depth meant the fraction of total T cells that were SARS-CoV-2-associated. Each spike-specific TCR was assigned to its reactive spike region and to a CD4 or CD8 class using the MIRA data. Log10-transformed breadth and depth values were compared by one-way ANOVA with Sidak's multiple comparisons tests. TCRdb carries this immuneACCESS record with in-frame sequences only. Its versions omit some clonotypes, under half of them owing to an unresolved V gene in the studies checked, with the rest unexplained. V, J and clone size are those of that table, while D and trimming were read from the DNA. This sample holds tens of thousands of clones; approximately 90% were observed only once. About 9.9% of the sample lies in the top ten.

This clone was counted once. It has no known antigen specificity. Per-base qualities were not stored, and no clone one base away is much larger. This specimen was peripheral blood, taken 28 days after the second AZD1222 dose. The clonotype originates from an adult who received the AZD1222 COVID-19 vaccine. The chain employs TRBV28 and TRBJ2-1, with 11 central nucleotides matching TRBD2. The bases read TGTGCCAGCACCGTAGGGGGTACTAGCGGGAGCTACAATGAGCAGTTCTTC. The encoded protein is CASTVGGTSGSYNEQFF.